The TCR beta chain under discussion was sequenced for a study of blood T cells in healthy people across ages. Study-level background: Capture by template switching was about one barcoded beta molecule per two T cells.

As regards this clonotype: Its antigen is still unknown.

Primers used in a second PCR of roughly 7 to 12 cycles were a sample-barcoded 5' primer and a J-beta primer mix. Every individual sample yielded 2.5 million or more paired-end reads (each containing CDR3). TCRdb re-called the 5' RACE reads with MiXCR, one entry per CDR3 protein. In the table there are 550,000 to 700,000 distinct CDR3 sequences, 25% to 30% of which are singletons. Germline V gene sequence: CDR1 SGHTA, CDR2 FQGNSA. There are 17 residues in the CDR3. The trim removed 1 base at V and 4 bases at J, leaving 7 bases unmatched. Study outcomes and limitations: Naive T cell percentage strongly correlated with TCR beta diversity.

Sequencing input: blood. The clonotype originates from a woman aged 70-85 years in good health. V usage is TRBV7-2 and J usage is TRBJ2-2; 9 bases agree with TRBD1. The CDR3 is CASSLEGTGRFTGELFF. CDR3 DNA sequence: TGTGCCAGCAGCTTAGAGGGGACAGGGAGGTTCACCGGGGAGCTGTTTTTT.